Listed below are T cell receptor beta chains from one sample, sequenced in a study of T cells in Graves' hyperthyroidism and ophthalmopathy. TCRdb itself ran the multiplex PCR reads through MiXCR, one entry per CDR3 protein. The sample has approximately 700,000 distinct CDR3 sequences; roughly 45% are singletons. Sequencing used peripheral blood or thyroid tissue (not recorded which). The receptors shown here come from an adult man with Graves' disease, either hyperthyroidism or ophthalmopathy (not recorded which). Each CDR3 is given with its conserved first and last residue. D genes are given only for firm matches. Some rows have no size entry. The others give once, few or many, or a class for an expanded clone.

V gene	CDR3 length	clone size	J gene	D gene	CDR3 protein	CDR3 DNA
TRBV20-1	12	few	TRBJ2-5	-	CSATLEQETQYF	TGCAGTGCTACGCTCGAACAAGAGACCCAGTACTTC
TRBV5-1	14	few	TRBJ2-2	TRBD2	CASSAGLAGGELFF	TGCGCCAGCAGCGCGGGACTAGCTGGTGGGGAGCTGTTTTTT
TRBV5-4	15	-	TRBJ2-5	-	CASSSPGTEEETQYF	TGTGCCAGCAGCTCCCCCGGGACGGAGGAAGAGACCCAGTACTTC
TRBV2	15	-	TRBJ2-1	TRBD2	CASSAGLGSNNEQFF	TGTGCCAGCAGCGCGGGACTAGGATCGAACAATGAGCAGTTCTTC
TRBV11-2	15	-	TRBJ1-4	-	CASSLEDGVFEKLFF	TGTGCCAGCAGCTTAGAGGATGGAGTCTTTGAAAAACTGTTTTTT
TRBV9	15	-	TRBJ1-2	-	CASSPRPGTHYGYTF	TGTGCCAGCAGCCCGCGCCCTGGGACCCACTATGGCTACACCTTC
TRBV7-9	17	few	TRBJ2-7	TRBD2	CASSIRASGRSSYEQYF	TGTGCCAGTAGTATCCGGGCTAGCGGTAGGTCGTCCTACGAGCAGTACTTC
TRBV2	13	many	TRBJ1-1	-	CASSINREAEAFF	TGTGCCAGCAGTATTAACAGGGAGGCTGAAGCTTTCTTT
TRBV25-1	13	many	TRBJ1-1	-	CASTPGLSTEAFF	TGTGCCAGCACCCCGGGCCTATCCACTGAAGCTTTCTTT
TRBV7-9	16	few	TRBJ2-5	TRBD2	CASSTGLAALGETQYF	TGTGCCAGCAGCACGGGACTAGCGGCGCTAGGGGAGACCCAGTACTTC
TRBV7-9	18	-	TRBJ2-7	TRBD2	CASSLGGTSGALSYEQYF	TGTGCCAGCAGCTTAGGCGGGACTAGCGGTGCACTCTCCTACGAGCAGTACTTC
TRBV5-1	13	many	TRBJ1-2	-	CASSSTGQRGYTF	TGCGCCAGCAGCTCGACGGGGCAGCGTGGCTACACCTTC
TRBV7-2	13	many	TRBJ1-2	-	CASSLGHNYGYTF	TGTGCCAGCAGCTTAGGACATAACTATGGCTACACCTTC
TRBV2	16	many	TRBJ1-3	TRBD1	CASIKDRFLSGNTIYF	TGTGCCAGCATTAAGGACAGGTTCCTCTCTGGAAACACCATATATTTT
TRBV11-2	13	-	TRBJ1-3	-	CASSLTAMEAIYF	TGTGCCAGCAGCTTGACCGCTATGGAGGCCATATATTTT
TRBV7-9	14	few	TRBJ1-4	TRBD1	CASSARGLGEKLFF	TGTGCCAGCAGCGCCAGGGGGCTAGGGGAAAAACTGTTTTTT
TRBV7-9	13	-	TRBJ2-7	-	CASTPSGGYEQYF	TGTGCCAGCACCCCCTCCGGGGGCTACGAGCAGTACTTC
TRBV10-3	13	-	TRBJ2-7	-	CAISVGISYEQYF	TGTGCCATCAGCGTAGGCATCTCCTACGAGCAGTACTTC
TRBV19	15	-	TRBJ1-1	-	CASSRVLGGNTEAFF	TGTGCCAGTAGTAGGGTGTTGGGGGGGAACACTGAAGCTTTCTTT
TRBV2	16	-	TRBJ1-5	TRBD1	CAGSTIRDRGNQPQHF	TGTGCCGGCAGTACAATACGGGACAGGGGGAATCAGCCCCAGCATTTT
TRBV7-8	16	-	TRBJ2-2	-	CASSLDRAANTGELFF	TGTGCCAGCAGCTTAGATAGGGCAGCGAACACCGGGGAGCTGTTTTTT
TRBV5-1	16	-	TRBJ1-6	TRBD1	CASRGDRGEFISPLHF	TGCGCCAGCCGGGGGGACAGGGGGGAATTTATTTCACCCCTCCACTTT
TRBV12-3/TRBV12-4	14	many	TRBJ1-2	-	CASSRTGANYGYTF	TGTGCCAGCAGTAGGACGGGAGCTAACTATGGCTACACCTTC
TRBV10-3	15	few	TRBJ1-1	-	CAASERTEPNTEAFF	TGTGCCGCATCGGAAAGGACAGAGCCCAACACTGAAGCTTTCTTT
TRBV6-6	15	-	TRBJ2-7	TRBD1	CASSSYRQGNDEQYF	TGTGCCAGCAGTTCTTATCGACAGGGGAACGACGAGCAGTACTTC
TRBV25-1	17	-	TRBJ1-1	-	CASRSLGRGRWNTEAFF	TGTGCCAGCAGATCACTCGGCAGGGGCCGATGGAACACTGAAGCTTTCTTT
TRBV12-3/TRBV12-4	16	few	TRBJ2-7	-	CASSSVARSVSYEQYF	TGTGCCAGCAGTTCGGTAGCGAGGAGTGTCTCCTACGAGCAGTACTTC
TRBV10-3	15	-	TRBJ1-2	TRBD1	CAITNEGQGNYGYTF	TGTGCCATCACTAATGAGGGACAGGGGAACTATGGCTACACCTTC
TRBV29-1	11	-	TRBJ2-7	-	CSNAGGYEQYF	TGCAGCAATGCAGGAGGCTACGAGCAGTACTTC
TRBV2	16	once	TRBJ1-1	TRBD1	CASSPSLGTGHTEAFF	TGTGCCAGCAGCCCCTCCTTAGGGACAGGGCACACTGAAGCTTTCTTT
TRBV10-3	14	many	TRBJ1-6	-	CAISESPSGSPLHF	TGTGCCATCAGTGAGTCTCCGTCGGGCTCACCCCTCCACTTT
TRBV7-6	11	-	TRBJ2-7	TRBD1	CASRVQGAQDF	TGCGCCAGCAGAGTACAGGGGGCGCAGGACTTC